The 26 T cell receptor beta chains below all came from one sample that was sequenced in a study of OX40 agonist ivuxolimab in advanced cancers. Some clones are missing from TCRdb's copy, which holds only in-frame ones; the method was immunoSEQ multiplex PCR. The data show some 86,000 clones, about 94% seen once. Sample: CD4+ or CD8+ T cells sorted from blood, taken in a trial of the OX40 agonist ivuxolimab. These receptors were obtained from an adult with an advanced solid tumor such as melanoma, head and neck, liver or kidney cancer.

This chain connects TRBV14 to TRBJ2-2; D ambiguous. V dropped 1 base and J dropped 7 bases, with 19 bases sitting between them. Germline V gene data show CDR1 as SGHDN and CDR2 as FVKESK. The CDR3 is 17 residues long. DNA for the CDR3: TGTGCCAGCAGCCAAGGTCCCCAGCCGCCGGTTATCGGGGAGCTGTTTTTT. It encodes CASSQGPQPPVIGELFF.

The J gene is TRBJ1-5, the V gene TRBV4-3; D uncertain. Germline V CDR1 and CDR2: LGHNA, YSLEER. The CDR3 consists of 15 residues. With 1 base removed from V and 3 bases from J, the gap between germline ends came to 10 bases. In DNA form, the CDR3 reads TGCGCCAGCAGCCAAGGTAGACGGAACAATCAGCCCCAGCATTTT. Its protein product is CASSQGRRNNQPQHF.

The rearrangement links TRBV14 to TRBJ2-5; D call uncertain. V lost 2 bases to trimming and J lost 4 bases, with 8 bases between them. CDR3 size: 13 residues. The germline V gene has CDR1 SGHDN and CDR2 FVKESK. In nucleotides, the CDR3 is TGTGCCAGCAGCCAACGGATGGGAGAGACCCAGTACTTC. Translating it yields CASSQRMGETQYF.

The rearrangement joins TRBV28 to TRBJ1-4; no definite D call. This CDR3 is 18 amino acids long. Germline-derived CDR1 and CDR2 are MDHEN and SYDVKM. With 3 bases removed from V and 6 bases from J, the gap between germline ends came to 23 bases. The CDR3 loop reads CASSFSQQSGGIDEKLFF. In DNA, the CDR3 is TGTGCCAGCAGTTTTTCCCAACAAAGTGGCGGCATTGATGAAAAACTGTTTTTT. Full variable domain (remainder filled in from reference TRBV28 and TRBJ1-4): DVKVTQSSRYLVKRTGEKVFLECVQDMDHENMFWYRQDPGLGLRLIYFSYDVKMKEKGDIPEGYSVSREKKERFSLILESASTNQTSMYLCASSFSQQSGGIDEKLFFGSGTQLSVL.

CDR3: CASSIPTEMNTEAFF. The CDR3 bases are TGTGCCAGTAGTATCCCGACGGAGATGAACACTGAAGCTTTCTTT. V usage is TRBV19 and J usage is TRBJ1-1; no firm D call. Trimming stripped 3 bases from V and 0 bases from J, with 11 bases between. Per the germline V gene, CDR1 is LNHDA and CDR2 is SQIVND (reference sequence). The CDR3 loop spans 15 amino acids.

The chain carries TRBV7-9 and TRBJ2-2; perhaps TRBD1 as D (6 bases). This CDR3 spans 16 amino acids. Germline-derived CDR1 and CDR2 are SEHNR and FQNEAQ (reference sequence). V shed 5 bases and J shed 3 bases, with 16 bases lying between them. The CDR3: CASSNPKTGDTGELFF. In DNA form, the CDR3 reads TGTGCCAGCAGCAACCCCAAGACAGGCGACACCGGGGAGCTGTTTTTT.

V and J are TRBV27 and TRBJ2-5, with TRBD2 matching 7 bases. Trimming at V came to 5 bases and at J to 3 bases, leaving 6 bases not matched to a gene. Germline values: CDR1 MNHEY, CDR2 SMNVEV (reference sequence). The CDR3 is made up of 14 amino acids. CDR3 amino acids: CASSPGLVKETQYF. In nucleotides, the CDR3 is TGTGCCAGCAGTCCTGGACTAGTCAAAGAGACCCAGTACTTC.

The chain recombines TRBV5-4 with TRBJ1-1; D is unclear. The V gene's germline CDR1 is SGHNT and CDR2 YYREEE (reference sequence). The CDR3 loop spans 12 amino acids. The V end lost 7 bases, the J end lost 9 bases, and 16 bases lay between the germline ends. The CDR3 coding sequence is TGTGCCAGCCTTGCCTCTGATAATCAAGCTTTCTTT. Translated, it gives CASLASDNQAFF. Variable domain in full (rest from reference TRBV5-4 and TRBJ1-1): ETGVTQSPTHLIKTRGQQVTLRCSSQSGHNTVSWYQQALGQGPQFIFQYYREEENGRGNFPPRFSGLQFPNYSSELNVNALELDDSALYLCASLASDNQAFFGQGTRLTVV.

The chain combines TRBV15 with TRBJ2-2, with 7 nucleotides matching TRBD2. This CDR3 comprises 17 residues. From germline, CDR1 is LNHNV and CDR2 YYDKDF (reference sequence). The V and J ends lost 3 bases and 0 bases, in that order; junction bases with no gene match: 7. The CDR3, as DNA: TGTGCCACCAGCAGCCCAGCGGGGTTCGCGAACACCGGGGAGCTGTTTTTT. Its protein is CATSSPAGFANTGELFF.

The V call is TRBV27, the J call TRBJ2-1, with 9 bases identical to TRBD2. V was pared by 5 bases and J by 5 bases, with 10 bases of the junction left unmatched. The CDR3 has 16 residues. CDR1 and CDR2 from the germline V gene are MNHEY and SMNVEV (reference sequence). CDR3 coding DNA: TGTGCCAGCAGTATGTCTTTAGCGGGGGTTAACAATGAGCAGTTCTTC. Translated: CASSMSLAGVNNEQFF.

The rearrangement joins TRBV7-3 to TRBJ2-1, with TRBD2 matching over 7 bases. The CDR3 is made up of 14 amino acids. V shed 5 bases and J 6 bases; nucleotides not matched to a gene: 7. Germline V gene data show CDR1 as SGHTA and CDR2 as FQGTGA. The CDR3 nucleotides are TGTGCCAGCAGCCAAAGCGGGACCACCAATGAGCAGTTCTTC. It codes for CASSQSGTTNEQFF.

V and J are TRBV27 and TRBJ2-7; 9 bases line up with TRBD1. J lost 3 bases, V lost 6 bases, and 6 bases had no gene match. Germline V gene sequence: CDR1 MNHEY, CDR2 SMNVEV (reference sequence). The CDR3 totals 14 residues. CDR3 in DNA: TGTGCCAGCAGGCCGACAGGGGGTTTCTACGAGCAGTACTTC. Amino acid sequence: CASRPTGGFYEQYF.

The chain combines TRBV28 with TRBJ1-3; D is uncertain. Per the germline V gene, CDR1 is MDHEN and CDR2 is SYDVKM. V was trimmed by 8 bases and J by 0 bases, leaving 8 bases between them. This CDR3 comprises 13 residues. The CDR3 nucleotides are TGTGCCAGCCGGACTAGCTCTGGAAACACCATATATTTT. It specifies CASRTSSGNTIYF.

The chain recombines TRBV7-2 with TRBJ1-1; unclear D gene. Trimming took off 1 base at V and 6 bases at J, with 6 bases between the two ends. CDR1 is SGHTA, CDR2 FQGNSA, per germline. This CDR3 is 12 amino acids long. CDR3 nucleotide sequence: TGTGCCAGCAGCTTAGGCTTGGCTGAAGCTTTCTTT. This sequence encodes CASSLGLAEAFF. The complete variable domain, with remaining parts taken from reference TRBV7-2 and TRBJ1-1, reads GAGVSQSPSNKVTEKGKDVELRCDPISGHTALYWYRQSLGQGLEFLIYFQGNSAPDKSGLPSDRFSAERTGGSVSTLTIQRTQQEDSAVYLCASSLGLAEAFFGQGTRLTVV.

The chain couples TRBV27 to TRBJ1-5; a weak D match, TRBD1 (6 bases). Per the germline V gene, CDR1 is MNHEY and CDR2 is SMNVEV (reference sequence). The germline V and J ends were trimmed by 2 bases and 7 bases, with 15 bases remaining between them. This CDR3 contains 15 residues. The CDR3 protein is CASSLNREGNQPQHF. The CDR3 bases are TGTGCCAGCAGTTTAAACAGGGAAGGTAACCAGCCCCAGCATTTT.

CDR3 amino acids: CASSLATMNEQYF. The CDR3 DNA is TGTGCCAGCAGCTTAGCGACAATGAACGAGCAGTACTTC. V and J are TRBV7-9 and TRBJ2-7, with no clear D. The V end was cut by 0 bases, the J end by 5 bases, with 8 bases between. Germline loops: CDR1 SEHNR, CDR2 FQNEAQ (reference sequence). The CDR3 loop spans 13 amino acids. The full variable domain, completed using reference TRBV7-9 and TRBJ2-7, is DTGVSQNPRHKITKRGQNVTFRCDPISEHNRLYWYRQTLGQGPEFLTYFQNEAQLEKSRLLSDRFSAERPKGSFSTLEIQRTEQGDSAMYLCASSLATMNEQYFGPGTRLTVT.

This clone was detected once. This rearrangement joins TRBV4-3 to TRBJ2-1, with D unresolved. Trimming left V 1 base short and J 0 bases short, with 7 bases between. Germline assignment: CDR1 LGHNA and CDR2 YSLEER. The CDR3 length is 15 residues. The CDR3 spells CASSQVVSSYNEQFF. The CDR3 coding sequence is TGCGCCAGCAGCCAAGTGGTGAGCTCCTACAATGAGCAGTTCTTC.

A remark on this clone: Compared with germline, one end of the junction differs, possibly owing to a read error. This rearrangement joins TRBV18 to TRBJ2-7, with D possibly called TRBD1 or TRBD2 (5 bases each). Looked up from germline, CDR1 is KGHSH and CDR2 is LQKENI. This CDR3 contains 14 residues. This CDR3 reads CASSPDGGGYEQYF. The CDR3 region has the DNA TGTGCCAGTTCACCAGATGGGGGTGGCTACGAGCAGTACTTC.

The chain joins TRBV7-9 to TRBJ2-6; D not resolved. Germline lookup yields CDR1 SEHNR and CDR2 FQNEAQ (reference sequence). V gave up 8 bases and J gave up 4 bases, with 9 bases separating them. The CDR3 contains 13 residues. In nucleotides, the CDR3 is TGTGCCAGCGCGGCTACCGGGGCCAACGTCCTGACTTTC. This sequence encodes CASAATGANVLTF.

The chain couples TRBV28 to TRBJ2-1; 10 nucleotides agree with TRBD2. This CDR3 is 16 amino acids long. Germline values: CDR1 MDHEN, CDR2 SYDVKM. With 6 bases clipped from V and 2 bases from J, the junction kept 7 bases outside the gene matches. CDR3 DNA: TGTGCCAGCAGCTCCCCTAGCGGGAGTACCTACAATGAGCAGTTCTTC. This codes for CASSSPSGSTYNEQFF.

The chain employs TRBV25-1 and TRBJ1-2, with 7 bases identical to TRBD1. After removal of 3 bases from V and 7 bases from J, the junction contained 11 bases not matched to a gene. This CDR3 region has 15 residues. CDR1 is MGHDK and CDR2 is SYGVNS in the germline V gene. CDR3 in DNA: TGTGCCAGCAGTGATCCAGAGACAGGGCCGACTGGCTACACCTTC. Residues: CASSDPETGPTGYTF.

The CDR3 here is CASSLGAIRGTDTQYF. CDR3 coding DNA: TGCGCCAGCAGCTTGGGCGCGATACGGGGCACAGATACGCAGTATTTT. The V gene is TRBV5-1, the J gene TRBJ2-3; D is uncertain. The CDR3 is made up of 16 amino acids. From germline, CDR1 is SGHRS and CDR2 YFSETQ. V was trimmed by 0 bases and J by 1 base, leaving 12 bases between them.

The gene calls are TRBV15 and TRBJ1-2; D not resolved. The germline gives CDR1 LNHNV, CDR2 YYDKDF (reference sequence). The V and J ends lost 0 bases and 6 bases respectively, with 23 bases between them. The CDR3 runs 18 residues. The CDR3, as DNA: TGTGCCACCAGCAGAGATAGAGACTCTCAAGGAGAGTGGGATGGCTACACCTTC. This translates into CATSRDRDSQGEWDGYTF.

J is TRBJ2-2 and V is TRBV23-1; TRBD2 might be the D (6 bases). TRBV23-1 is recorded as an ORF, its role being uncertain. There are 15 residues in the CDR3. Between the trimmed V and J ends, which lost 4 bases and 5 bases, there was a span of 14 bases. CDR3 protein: CASSRAGRPTGELFF. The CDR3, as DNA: TGCGCCAGCAGTCGGGCAGGGAGGCCGACCGGGGAGCTGTTTTTT.

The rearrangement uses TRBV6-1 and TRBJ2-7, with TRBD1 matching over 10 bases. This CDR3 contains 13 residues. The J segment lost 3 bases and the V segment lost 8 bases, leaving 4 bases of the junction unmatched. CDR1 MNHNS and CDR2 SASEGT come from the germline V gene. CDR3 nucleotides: TGTGCCAGCCCCGGACAGGGGGGCTACGAGCAGTACTTC. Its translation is CASPGQGGYEQYF.

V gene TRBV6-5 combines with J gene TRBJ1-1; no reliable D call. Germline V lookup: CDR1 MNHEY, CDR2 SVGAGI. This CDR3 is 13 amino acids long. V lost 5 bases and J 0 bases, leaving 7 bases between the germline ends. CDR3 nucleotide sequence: TGTGCCAGCAGTCTGGGCGTGAACACTGAAGCTTTCTTT. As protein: CASSLGVNTEAFF.